This entry features one T cell receptor beta chain sequence. Its cognate antigen is unknown. The record originates from a study of graft-versus-host responses after intestinal transplantation. Study information: Recipients had transplants, and these were multivisceral, liver-intestinal, or isolated intestinal. After anti-thymocyte globulin induction, recipients took tacrolimus and steroids for 3 to 4 years.

Repertoires were generated with immunoSEQ multiplex PCR, while TCRdb's copy carries only in-frame clones and drops some. The table records under 130,000 clones, 93% of them present only once. CDR3 size: 12 residues. Germline values: CDR1 SGHNT, CDR2 YENEEA. The V gene lost 6 bases and the J gene lost 7 bases, with 10 bases spanning the gap. Here the sequenced sample was unstimulated CD8+ T cells sorted from spleen or lymph node cells, taken before intestinal transplant. This clonotype was obtained from a human donor who received an intestinal transplant. This chain connects TRBV11-3 to TRBJ2-1, with D maybe TRBD2 (5 bases). CDR3 residues: CASRSRENEQFF. CDR3 nucleotides: TGTGCCAGCAGATCACGGGAAAATGAGCAGTTCTTC.